The next 3 T cell receptor beta chains were all read from a single sample in a study of Graves' ophthalmopathy and Graves' hyperthyroidism. Using RNA transcripts, the TCR beta CDR3 regions were amplified. First-round RT-PCR employed HTBI primers, with a second-round multiplex PCR after it. TCRdb reprocessed the multiplex PCR reads via MiXCR and lists one record per CDR3 protein. The top ten clones hold approximately 43% of a sample with about 740,000 distinct CDR3 sequences, 35% to 50% of them seen once. Sequencing was performed on peripheral blood. The receptors originated from an adult man with Graves' ophthalmopathy.

V gene TRBV15 combines with J gene TRBJ2-7; perhaps TRBD1 as D (6 bases). V was trimmed by 0 bases and J by 2 bases, leaving 17 bases between them. CDR1 is LNHNV and CDR2 is YYDKDF in the germline V gene (reference sequence). The CDR3 runs to 17 residues. The CDR3 is CATSRDVSGAIPYEQYF. For the CDR3, the DNA is TGTGCCACCAGCAGAGATGTCTCAGGGGCCATACCCTACGAGCAGTACTTC.

A remark on this clonotype: A much larger clone lies a single base off, so this may be a read error. The chain couples TRBV7-6 to TRBJ2-7; no reliable D call. Trimming removed 7 bases from V and 4 bases from J, with 14 bases in between. In germline, CDR1 is SGHVS, CDR2 FNYEAQ. This CDR3 has 13 amino acids. The chain's CDR3 is CASNQSIEYEQYF. CDR3 sequence (DNA): TGTGCCAGCAACCAATCGATCGAGTACGAGCAGTACTTC.

As regards this clonotype: A read error may explain this, as a much larger clone is one base away. The conserved phenylalanine or tryptophan is not found at the CDR3 terminus, so this likely reflects a read error. The chain employs TRBV29-1 and TRBJ2-7; 8 bases are a match to TRBD1. CDR3 length: 13 residues. Germline-derived CDR1 and CDR2 are SQVTM and ANQGSEA. The CDR3 DNA is TGCAGTGCTCAACCGACAGGGGCCTACGAGCAGTACCTC. Its translation: CSAQPTGAYEQYL.